This is a list of T cell receptor beta chains from one sample in a study of T cell changes during pregnancy in multiple sclerosis. Repertoires were generated with immunoSEQ multiplex PCR, while TCRdb's copy carries only in-frame clones and drops some. The repertoire consists of roughly 50,000 clones, with under 95% occurring once and the leading ten covering around 3.5%. The specimen comprised CD8+ T cells from peripheral blood mononuclear cells, sampled in the third trimester of pregnancy. The receptors derive from a female donor with multiple sclerosis, enrolled in a pregnancy study. Each CDR3 is given with its conserved first and last residue. Fields, in order: J gene, clone size, D gene, V gene, CDR3 protein, CDR3 DNA. D genes are given only for firm matches. Clone size is stated in some rows and not others, as once, few, many or a class when expanded.

>TRBJ2-2|.|TRBD1|TRBV29-1
CSVVGTGKTGELFF
TGCAGCGTTGTAGGGACAGGGAAAACCGGGGAGCTGTTTTTT
>TRBJ2-2|.|TRBD2|TRBV14
CASSQIPRLAGGRGARELFF
TGTGCCAGCAGCCAAATTCCCCGACTAGCGGGAGGTCGGGGAGCACGGGAGCTGTTTTTT
>TRBJ1-1|.|.|TRBV5-4
CASSLERGTEAFF
TGTGCCAGCAGCTTGGAAAGGGGAACTGAAGCTTTCTTT
>TRBJ2-7|.|.|TRBV12-5
CASGFSQGISYEQYF
TGTGCTAGTGGTTTTAGCCAGGGGATATCCTACGAGCAGTACTTC
>TRBJ2-6|.|TRBD1|TRBV7-9
CASSWDRGQGANVLTF
TGTGCCAGCAGCTGGGACAGGGGGCAGGGGGCCAACGTCCTGACTTTC
>TRBJ2-7|.|TRBD1|TRBV27
CASSTTGQGGYEQYF
TGTGCCAGCAGTACCACAGGACAGGGCGGATACGAGCAGTACTTC
>TRBJ1-1|.|TRBD1|TRBV19
CASSIGGQVGTEAFF
TGTGCCAGTAGTATAGGAGGACAGGTGGGCACTGAAGCTTTCTTT
>TRBJ2-3|once|TRBD2|TRBV5-1
CASSLAVVAGGTDTQYF
TGCGCCAGCAGCTTGGCCGTCGTAGCGGGAGGCACAGATACGCAGTATTTT
>TRBJ2-1|.|TRBD2|TRBV2
CASALGTSGLKSSYNEQFF
TGTGCCAGCGCTTTGGGGACTAGCGGGCTAAAAAGCTCCTACAATGAGCAGTTCTTC
>TRBJ2-1|once|.|TRBV6-4
CASSDSKGQCEVSEQFF
TGTGCCAGCAGTGACTCGAAAGGACAATGCGAGGTGAGTGAGCAGTTCTTC
>TRBJ2-2|.|TRBD1|TRBV19
CASSYLGGNTGELFF
TGTGCCAGTAGTTACCTAGGGGGCAACACCGGGGAGCTGTTTTTT
>TRBJ2-1|.|TRBD2|TRBV27
CASRTSDYNEQFF
TGTGCCAGCCGGACTAGCGACTACAATGAGCAGTTCTTC
>TRBJ2-7|.|.|TRBV15
CATSRAAGFTYEQYF
TGTGCCACCAGCAGAGCGGCGGGTTTCACCTACGAGCAGTACTTC
>TRBJ2-7|.|.|TRBV5-1
CASSLEGGTHEQYF
TGCGCCAGCAGCTTGGAAGGAGGGACCCACGAGCAGTACTTC
>TRBJ2-7|.|TRBD2|TRBV7-9
CASSQEPTSGSGEQYF
TGTGCCAGCAGCCAAGAACCGACTAGCGGGAGTGGCGAGCAGTACTTC
>TRBJ2-5|.|.|TRBV6-5
CASLSEGGETQYF
TGTGCCAGCCTTTCAGAGGGTGGAGAGACCCAGTACTTC
>TRBJ1-4|.|TRBD1|TRBV10-2
CASSPESGGDFTEEKLFF
TGCGCCAGCAGTCCGGAATCAGGGGGCGACTTCACTGAAGAAAAACTGTTTTTT
>TRBJ2-7|.|TRBD2|TRBV7-6
CASSLNLAGSEQYF
TGTGCCAGCAGCTTAAACCTAGCGGGATCCGAGCAGTACTTC
>TRBJ2-1|once|.|TRBV19
CASISVFGSYNEQFF
TGTGCCAGTATATCAGTGTTTGGGAGTTACAATGAGCAGTTCTTC
>TRBJ2-3|once|.|TRBV6-5
CASSPGLGTDTQYF
TGTGCCAGCAGTCCTGGGCTGGGCACAGATACGCAGTATTTT
>TRBJ1-1|.|.|TRBV6-4
CAVNTPEAFF
TGTGCCGTTAACACCCCTGAAGCTTTCTTT
>TRBJ2-1|.|TRBD2|TRBV9
CASSDSGSSYNEQFF
TGTGCCAGCAGCGATAGCGGGAGCTCCTACAATGAGCAGTTCTTC
>TRBJ1-4|.|.|TRBV7-9
CASSLADRGLHEKLFF
TGTGCCAGCAGCTTAGCGGACAGAGGTCTCCATGAAAAACTGTTTTTT
>TRBJ2-6|.|TRBD2|TRBV23-1
CASVTTSESSGANVLTF
TGCGCCAGCGTAACCACTAGCGAGAGCTCTGGGGCCAACGTCCTGACTTTC
>TRBJ2-3|once|.|TRBV5-1
CASSLEGTWADTQYF
TGCGCCAGCAGCTTGGAGGGGACTTGGGCAGATACGCAGTATTTT
>TRBJ2-1|.|.|TRBV13
CASSLGSRSEQFF
TGTGCCAGCAGCTTAGGCTCTCGCAGTGAGCAGTTCTTC
>TRBJ2-7|.|.|TRBV7-8
CASSTMDSPREQYF
TGTGCCAGCAGCACCATGGACAGCCCTCGTGAGCAGTACTTC
>TRBJ1-2|.|.|TRBV19
CASISREGRRTNYGYTF
TGTGCCAGTATTTCCAGGGAAGGACGTAGGACTAACTATGGCTACACCTTC
>TRBJ1-1|.|TRBD1|TRBV9
CASSVEGWDSLNTEAFF
TGTGCCAGCAGCGTAGAAGGATGGGACAGCCTGAACACTGAAGCTTTCTTT
>TRBJ2-7|.|TRBD2|TRBV4-1
CASSHTSGPYEQYF
TGCGCCAGCAGCCACACTAGCGGGCCCTACGAGCAGTACTTC
>TRBJ1-5|.|TRBD1|TRBV18
CASSDGDRGKGRNQPQHF
TGTGCCAGCTCTGACGGGGACAGGGGAAAAGGTCGCAATCAGCCCCAGCATTTT
>TRBJ2-5|.|.|TRBV28
CASSFPAGKVFQETQYF
TGTGCCAGCAGTTTCCCCGCAGGGAAAGTTTTCCAGGAGACCCAGTACTTC
>TRBJ1-5|.|.|TRBV4-1
CASSQDVSYSNQPQHF
TGCGCCAGCAGCCAAGATGTGAGTTATAGCAATCAGCCCCAGCATTTT
>TRBJ2-1|.|.|TRBV27
CASSSYRDWLYNEQFF
TGTGCCAGCAGTTCCTACCGGGACTGGCTCTACAATGAGCAGTTCTTC
>TRBJ2-5|.|.|TRBV7-9
CASSLRIAAIQETQYF
TGTGCCAGCAGCTTACGGATCGCAGCGATACAAGAGACCCAGTACTTC
>TRBJ2-7|.|.|TRBV7-9
CASSFATSGEQYF
TGTGCCAGCAGCTTTGCAACGTCCGGCGAGCAGTACTTC
>TRBJ1-3|.|.|TRBV13
CASSLGLRSGNTIYF
TGTGCCAGCAGCTTAGGTTTGCGGTCTGGAAACACCATATATTTT
>TRBJ2-2|.|.|TRBV5-1
CASSLVGAGEIAGELFF
TGCGCCAGCAGCTTGGTCGGGGCAGGGGAGATCGCCGGGGAGCTGTTTTTT
>TRBJ2-2|.|.|TRBV19
CASSIDLRGELFF
TGTGCCAGTAGTATAGATCTGAGGGGGGAGCTGTTTTTT
>TRBJ2-1|.|.|TRBV4-1
CASSQGQGIYNEQFF
TGCGCCAGCAGCCAGGGGCAGGGAATCTACAATGAGCAGTTCTTC